Below are 6 T cell receptor beta chains sequenced from a single sample in a study of blood T cell repertoires in COVID-19. The table came from immunoSEQ multiplex PCR; TCRdb's copy has only in-frame clones and leaves some out. The data contain over 200,000 clones, approximately 84% of them singletons. Sequencing was done on a sample of PBMCs or T cells enriched from blood (not recorded which). These receptors all come from a man aged 60 to 75 who had recovered from COVID-19.

This chain joins TRBV4-3 and TRBJ1-6, with D perhaps TRBD1 (5 bases). The V end lost 0 bases, the J end lost 4 bases, and 10 bases lay between the germline ends. Germline CDR1 and CDR2: LGHNA and YSLEER. The CDR3 contains 16 residues. The CDR3 sequence: CASSQDLGRYNSPLHF. The CDR3 nucleotides are TGCGCCAGCAGCCAAGATTTGGGGCGATATAATTCACCCCTCCACTTT.

In nucleotides, the CDR3 is TGTGCCAGCAGTTTACTACAACAGGGGAACACTGAAGCTTTCTTT. Its protein is CASSLLQQGNTEAFF. V is TRBV28 and J is TRBJ1-1; D might be TRBD1 (6 bases). This CDR3 comprises 15 residues. The V end was cut by 2 bases, the J end by 1 base, with 11 bases between. Germline lookup yields CDR1 MDHEN and CDR2 SYDVKM.

The rearrangement joins TRBV30 to TRBJ1-4; D may be TRBD1 (6 bases). The CDR3 is 14 amino acids. The V gene's germline CDR1 is GTSNPN and CDR2 SVGIG (reference sequence). Trimming pared 2 bases from V and 3 bases from J, leaving 10 bases between. The CDR3 bases are TGTGCCTGGAGTTTGGGGGCTGCTAATGAAAAACTGTTTTTT. Amino acid sequence: CAWSLGAANEKLFF.

This clone showed up just a few times. The CDR3 DNA follows: TGTGCCAGTAGTATTTCAGGGTCGCTTACCTACAATGAGCAGTTCTTC. It specifies CASSISGSLTYNEQFF. This sequence joins TRBV19 and TRBJ2-1; D possibly corresponds to TRBD1 (5 bases). This CDR3 has 16 amino acids. Germline lookup yields CDR1 LNHDA and CDR2 SQIVND (reference sequence). The ends were cut back, 3 bases at V and 2 bases at J, with 14 bases in the middle.

This chain links TRBV19 with TRBJ1-2; 7 bases map to TRBD1. Germline loops: CDR1 LNHDA, CDR2 SQIVND (reference sequence). The CDR3 length is 15 residues. The junction had 14 bases not matched to a gene; V was cut back by 5 bases and J by 8 bases. The CDR3, as DNA: TGTGCCAGTAGTCTAAGACAGGGTATCGGGAGCGGCTACACCTTC. Its translation is CASSLRQGIGSGYTF.

The V gene is TRBV7-6, the J gene TRBJ2-2, with TRBD1 matching over 11 bases. Germline V lookup: CDR1 SGHVS, CDR2 FNYEAQ. This CDR3 has 18 amino acids. With V trimmed by 4 bases and J by 3 bases, 10 bases remained unmatched. The CDR3 DNA reads as TGTGCCAGCAGCTCGATTGAGGGGACAGGGGGATACACCGGGGAGCTGTTTTTT. It specifies CASSSIEGTGGYTGELFF.